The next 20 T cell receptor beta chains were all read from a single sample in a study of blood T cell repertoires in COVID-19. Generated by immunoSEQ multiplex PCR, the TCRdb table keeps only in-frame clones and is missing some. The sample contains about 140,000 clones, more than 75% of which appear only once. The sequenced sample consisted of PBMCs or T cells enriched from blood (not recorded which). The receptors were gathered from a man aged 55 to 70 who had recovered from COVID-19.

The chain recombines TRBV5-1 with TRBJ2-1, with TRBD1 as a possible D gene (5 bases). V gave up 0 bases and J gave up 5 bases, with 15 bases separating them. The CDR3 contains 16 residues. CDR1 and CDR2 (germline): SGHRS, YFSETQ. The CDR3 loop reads CASSLGLGAAHNEQFF. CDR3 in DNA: TGCGCCAGCAGCTTGGGACTTGGGGCGGCCCACAATGAGCAGTTCTTC.

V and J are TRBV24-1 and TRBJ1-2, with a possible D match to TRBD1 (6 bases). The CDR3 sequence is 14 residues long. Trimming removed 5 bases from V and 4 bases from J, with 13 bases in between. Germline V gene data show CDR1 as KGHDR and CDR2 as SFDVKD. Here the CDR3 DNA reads TGTGCCACCAGTGGGACAGCTTCCACCTATGGCTACACCTTC. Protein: CATSGTASTYGYTF.

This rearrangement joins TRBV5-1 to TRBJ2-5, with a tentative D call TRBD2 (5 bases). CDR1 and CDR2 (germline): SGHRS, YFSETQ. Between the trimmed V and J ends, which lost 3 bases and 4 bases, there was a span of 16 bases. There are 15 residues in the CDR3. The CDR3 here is CASSSPEGMAETQYF. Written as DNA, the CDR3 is TGCGCCAGCAGCTCCCCTGAGGGAATGGCAGAGACCCAGTACTTC.

The CDR3 protein is CASSTGTVSTDTQYF. In DNA form, the CDR3 reads TGCGCCAGCAGCACGGGGACAGTTAGCACAGATACGCAGTATTTT. The chain combines TRBV5-1 with TRBJ2-3; TRBD1 matches 7 bases. The CDR3 length is 15 residues. Trimming at V came to 4 bases and at J to 0 bases, leaving 5 bases not matched to a gene. The germline V gene has CDR1 SGHRS and CDR2 YFSETQ.

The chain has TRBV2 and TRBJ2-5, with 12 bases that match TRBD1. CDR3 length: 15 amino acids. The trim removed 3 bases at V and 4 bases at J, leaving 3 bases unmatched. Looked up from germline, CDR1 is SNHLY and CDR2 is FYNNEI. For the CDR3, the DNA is TGTGCCAGCAGTGAGGGGGGACAGGGGGCAGAGACCCAGTACTTC. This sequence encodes CASSEGGQGAETQYF.

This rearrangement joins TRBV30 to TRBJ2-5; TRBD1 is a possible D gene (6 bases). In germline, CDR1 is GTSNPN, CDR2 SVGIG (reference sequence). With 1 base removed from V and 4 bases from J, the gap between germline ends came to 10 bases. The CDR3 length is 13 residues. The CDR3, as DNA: TGTGCCTGGAGTGGGACAGCGAGAGAGACCCAGTACTTC. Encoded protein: CAWSGTARETQYF.

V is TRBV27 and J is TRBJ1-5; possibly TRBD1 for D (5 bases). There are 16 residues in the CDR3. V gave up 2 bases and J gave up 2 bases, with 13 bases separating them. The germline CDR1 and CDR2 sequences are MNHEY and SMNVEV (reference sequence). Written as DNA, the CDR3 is TGTGCCAGCAGTTTAGTGTCAGGGTTTGGCAATCAGCCCCAGCATTTT. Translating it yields CASSLVSGFGNQPQHF.

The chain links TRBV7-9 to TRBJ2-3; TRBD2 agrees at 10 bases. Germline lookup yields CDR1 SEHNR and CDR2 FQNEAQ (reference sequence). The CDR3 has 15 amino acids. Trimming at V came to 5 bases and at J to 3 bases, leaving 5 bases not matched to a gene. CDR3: CASSRTSGTTDTQYF. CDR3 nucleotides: TGTGCCAGCAGCCGCACTAGCGGGACGACAGATACGCAGTATTTT.

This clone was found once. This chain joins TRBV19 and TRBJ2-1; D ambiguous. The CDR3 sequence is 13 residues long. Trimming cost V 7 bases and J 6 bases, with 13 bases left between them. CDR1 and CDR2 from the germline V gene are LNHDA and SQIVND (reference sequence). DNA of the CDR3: TGTGCCAGTAATGGAGCACCCATCAATGAGCAGTTCTTC. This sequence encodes CASNGAPINEQFF.

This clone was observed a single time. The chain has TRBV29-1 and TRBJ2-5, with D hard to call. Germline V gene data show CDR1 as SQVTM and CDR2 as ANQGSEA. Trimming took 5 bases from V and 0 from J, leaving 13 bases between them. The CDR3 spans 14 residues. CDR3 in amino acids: CSVLMAKYQETQYF. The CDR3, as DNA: TGCAGCGTTCTTATGGCCAAGTACCAAGAGACCCAGTACTTC.

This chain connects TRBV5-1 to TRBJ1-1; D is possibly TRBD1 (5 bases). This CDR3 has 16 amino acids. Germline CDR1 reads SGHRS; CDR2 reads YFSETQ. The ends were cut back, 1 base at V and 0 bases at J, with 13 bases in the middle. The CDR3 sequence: CASSLSAGTLNTEAFF. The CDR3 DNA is TGCGCCAGCAGCTTGAGTGCGGGGACCCTGAACACTGAAGCTTTCTTT.

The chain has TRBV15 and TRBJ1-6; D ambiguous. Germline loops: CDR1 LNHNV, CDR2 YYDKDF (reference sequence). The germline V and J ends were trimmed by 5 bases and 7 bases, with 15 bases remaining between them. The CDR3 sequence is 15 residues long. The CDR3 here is CATSGARGGNSPLHF. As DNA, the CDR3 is TGTGCCACCAGCGGAGCGCGCGGAGGAAATTCACCCCTCCACTTT.

The CDR3 region is CASRAELSYNEQFF. CDR3 DNA sequence: TGTGCCAGCAGGGCGGAGCTTTCCTACAATGAGCAGTTCTTC. This rearrangement joins TRBV28 to TRBJ2-1; no clear D. Germline V gives CDR1 MDHEN, CDR2 SYDVKM. The CDR3 is 14 residues long. The ends were cut back, 6 bases at V and 1 base at J, with 10 bases in the middle.

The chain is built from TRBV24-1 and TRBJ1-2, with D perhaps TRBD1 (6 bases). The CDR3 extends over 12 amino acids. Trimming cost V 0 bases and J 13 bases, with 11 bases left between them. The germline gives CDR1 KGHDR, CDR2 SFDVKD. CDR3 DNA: TGTGCCACCAGTGATTTGAAGGGGGAGTTCACCTTC. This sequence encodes CATSDLKGEFTF.

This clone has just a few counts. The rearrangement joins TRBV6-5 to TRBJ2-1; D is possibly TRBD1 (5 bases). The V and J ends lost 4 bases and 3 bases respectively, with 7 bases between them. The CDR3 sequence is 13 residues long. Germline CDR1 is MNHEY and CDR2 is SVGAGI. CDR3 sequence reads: CASSFDSYNEQFF. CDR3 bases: TGTGCCAGCAGTTTCGACAGCTACAATGAGCAGTTCTTC.

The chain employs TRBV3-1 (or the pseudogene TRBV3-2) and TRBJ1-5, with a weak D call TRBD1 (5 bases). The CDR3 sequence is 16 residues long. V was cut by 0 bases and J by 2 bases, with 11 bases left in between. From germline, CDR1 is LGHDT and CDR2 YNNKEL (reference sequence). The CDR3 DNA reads TGTGCCAGCAGCCAAGAGGCGGGGGGGGGCAATCAGCCCCAGCATTTT. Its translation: CASSQEAGGGNQPQHF.

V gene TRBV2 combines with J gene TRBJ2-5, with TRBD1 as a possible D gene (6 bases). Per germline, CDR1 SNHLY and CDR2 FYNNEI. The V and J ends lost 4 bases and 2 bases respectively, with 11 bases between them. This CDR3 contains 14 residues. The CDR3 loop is CASSVLQGQETQYF. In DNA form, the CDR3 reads TGTGCCAGCAGTGTCTTACAGGGTCAAGAGACCCAGTACTTC.

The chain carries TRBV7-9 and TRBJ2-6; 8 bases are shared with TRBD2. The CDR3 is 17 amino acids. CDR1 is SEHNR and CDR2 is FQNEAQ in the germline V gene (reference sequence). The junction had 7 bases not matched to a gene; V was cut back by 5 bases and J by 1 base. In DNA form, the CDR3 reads TGTGCCAGCAGCATTAGCGGGACCAGGTCTGGGGCCAACGTCCTGACTTTC. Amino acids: CASSISGTRSGANVLTF.

CDR3 region: CASSVEAGTYEQYF. CDR3 DNA sequence: TGTGCCAGCAGTGTGGAGGCTGGAACCTACGAGCAGTACTTC. The chain has TRBV6-4 and TRBJ2-7; TRBD2 might be the D (5 bases). CDR1 is MRHNA and CDR2 is SNTAGT in the germline V gene. This CDR3 has 14 amino acids. V shed 4 bases and J shed 2 bases, with 12 bases lying between them.

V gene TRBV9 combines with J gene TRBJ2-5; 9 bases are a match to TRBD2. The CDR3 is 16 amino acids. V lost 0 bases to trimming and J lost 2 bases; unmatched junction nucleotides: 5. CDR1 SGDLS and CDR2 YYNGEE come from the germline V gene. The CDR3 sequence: CASSVDRREGQETQYF. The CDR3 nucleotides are TGTGCCAGCAGCGTAGATCGGCGGGAGGGACAAGAGACCCAGTACTTC.